The 10 T cell receptor beta chains in this list originate from one sample, sequenced in a study of OX40 agonist ivuxolimab in advanced cancers. Method: immunoSEQ multiplex PCR; TCRdb's copy keeps in-frame clones and lacks some. The top ten clones hold 0.4% to 0.65% of a sample with some 73,000 clones, 85% to 90% of them seen once. The sample was CD4+ or CD8+ T cells sorted from blood, taken in a trial of the OX40 agonist ivuxolimab. These receptors came from an adult with an advanced solid tumor such as melanoma, head and neck, liver or kidney cancer.

This clone was detected only once. This chain joins TRBV5-6 and TRBJ2-2, with TRBD2 matching over 11 bases. The CDR3 extends over 17 amino acids. Germline assignment: CDR1 SGHDT and CDR2 YYEEEE. V dropped 0 bases and J dropped 4; count of bases not matched to a gene: 5. CDR3 coding DNA: TGTGCCAGCAGCTTGGGATTAGCGGGAGGGCCCACCGGGGAGCTGTTTTTT. This codes for CASSLGLAGGPTGELFF.

The chain carries TRBV28 and TRBJ2-5; D is ambiguous. V was cut by 2 bases and J by 2 bases, with 9 bases left in between. This CDR3 comprises 14 residues. Per the germline V gene, CDR1 is MDHEN and CDR2 is SYDVKM. The CDR3 is CASSLTVIQETQYF. CDR3 DNA: TGTGCCAGCAGTTTAACGGTCATTCAAGAGACCCAGTACTTC.

V usage is TRBV28 and J usage is TRBJ2-1, with 7 bases fitting TRBD1. This CDR3 contains 14 residues. J was trimmed by 10 bases and V by 6 bases; bases with no gene match: 12. Germline values: CDR1 MDHEN, CDR2 SYDVKM. The CDR3 region has the DNA TGTGCCAGCAGATGGTCAGGGACAGCACCAGAGCAGTTCTTC. Its protein is CASRWSGTAPEQFF. The full variable domain, in which reference TRBV28 and TRBJ2-1 provide the parts outside the CDR3, is DVKVTQSSRYLVKRTGEKVFLECVQDMDHENMFWYRQDPGLGLRLIYFSYDVKMKEKGDIPEGYSVSREKKERFSLILESASTNQTSMYLCASRWSGTAPEQFFGPGTRLTVL.

The chain is built from TRBV30 and TRBJ1-5; 7 positions match TRBD1. Germline loops: CDR1 GTSNPN, CDR2 SVGIG (reference sequence). The CDR3 covers 16 residues. V gave up 2 bases and J gave up 0 bases; unmatched junction bases: 7. The CDR3 protein is CAWSPTGRGSNQPQHF. The CDR3 DNA is TGTGCCTGGAGTCCGACAGGGAGAGGTAGCAATCAGCCCCAGCATTTT.

V usage is TRBV6-5 and J usage is TRBJ1-2; maybe TRBD1 (5 bases). The CDR3 contains 15 residues. Germline V gene sequence: CDR1 MNHEY, CDR2 SVGAGI. V was clipped by 0 bases and J by 5 bases, with 13 bases between them. As DNA, the CDR3 is TGTGCCAGCAGTTACTCCGGGAGGGGAGGGTATGGCTACACCTTC. Translation gives CASSYSGRGGYGYTF.

V is TRBV6-1 and J is TRBJ2-5; D might be TRBD2 (5 bases). This CDR3 is built from 17 residues. The germline V gene encodes CDR1 MNHNS and CDR2 SASEGT. The V and J ends lost 1 base and 5 bases respectively, with 20 bases between them. CDR3 protein: CASSEEIARGPGETQYF. The CDR3 DNA reads as TGTGCCAGCAGTGAAGAGATAGCGCGTGGCCCGGGGGAGACCCAGTACTTC.

The chain recombines TRBV6-6 with TRBJ2-2, with 11 bases that match TRBD2. Trimming took 6 bases from V and 5 from J; bases not matched to a gene: 5. Germline loops: CDR1 MNHNY, CDR2 SVGAGI (reference sequence). This CDR3 is 15 amino acids long. The CDR3 nucleotides are TGTGCCAGCAGGCGACTAGCGGGATTTACCGGGGAGCTGTTTTTT. Protein: CASRRLAGFTGELFF.

The gene calls are TRBV11-2 and TRBJ1-3; D is unresolved. The V end lost 3 bases, the J end lost 0 bases, and 9 bases lay between the germline ends. Germline V gene data show CDR1 as SGHAT and CDR2 as FQNNGV. The CDR3 is 15 residues long. Written as DNA, the CDR3 is TGTGCCAGCAGCTTTATGGGAAGCTCTGGAAACACCATATATTTT. Translation: CASSFMGSSGNTIYF.

The chain has TRBV10-1 and TRBJ2-1, with 7 bases that match TRBD2. This CDR3 spans 15 amino acids. Germline V gene sequence: CDR1 WNHNN, CDR2 SYGVQD (reference sequence). V gave up 0 bases and J gave up 7 bases; unmatched junction bases: 6. The CDR3 DNA reads as TGCGCCAGCAGTGAGTCTAGCGGGTCCCTAAATGAGCAGTTCTTC. Translation gives CASSESSGSLNEQFF.

The chain carries TRBV28 and TRBJ1-5; 9 bases fit TRBD1. With 5 bases clipped from V and 6 bases from J, the junction kept 2 bases outside the gene matches. The CDR3 length is 13 residues. From germline, CDR1 is MDHEN and CDR2 SYDVKM. CDR3 protein: CASSTGGGQPQHF. In DNA form, the CDR3 reads TGTGCCAGCAGTACAGGGGGCGGTCAGCCCCAGCATTTT.